This T cell receptor (beta chain) was captured in a study of blood T cell repertoires in COVID-19. Turning to the study itself: Samples representing acute and convalescent COVID-19 were sourced from the United States, Italy and Spain. PBMCs, B-cell-depleted T cells, or T cells were the source of the cDNA or gDNA that made up the material.

Original data processing: Reference gene primer amplification in the assay estimated nucleated cell counts. Only in-frame clones appear in the TCRdb table, and some are missing; sequencing was by immunoSEQ multiplex PCR. Clone size and the V and J calls come from that table; the DNA yielded D and trimming. Here the sample spans about 83,000 clones, about 85% being singletons. V was pared by 3 bases and J by 5 bases, with 6 bases of the junction left unmatched. Germline values: CDR1 MNHEY, CDR2 SMNVEV (reference sequence). The CDR3 has 14 amino acids. Sequencing used peripheral blood. This chain uses TRBV27 with TRBJ2-7; 8 positions match TRBD1. This clonotype was sampled from a woman between 45 and 65 years old with active or convalescent COVID-19. CDR3 bases: TGTGCCAGCAGTTTCGCCGGACAGGGCCACGAGCAGTACTTC. It yields the protein CASSFAGQGHEQYF.